One and the same sample provided the 30 T cell receptor beta chains below, sequenced in a study of shared clonotypes between healthy human individuals. Clones were read by immunoSEQ multiplex PCR, and TCRdb kept only the in-frame ones, dropping some. The top ten hold roughly 0.13% of the sample, which has some 2,000,000 clones, 95% seen once. The sequencing input was naive CD4+ T cells sorted from blood. Sample subset: CD45RA+ positively selected. The receptor source for this set is a man in his late teens or twenties in good health.

The CDR3 DNA reads as TGCGCCAGCAGCTTCTGGCAGGGTGAGGGAAGGCAGTACTTC. This codes for CASSFWQGEGRQYF. J is TRBJ2-7 and V is TRBV5-1; D may match TRBD1 or TRBD2 (5 bases each). The V and J ends lost 2 bases and 9 bases respectively, with 18 bases between them. Germline V gene sequence: CDR1 SGHRS, CDR2 YFSETQ. The CDR3 has 14 residues.

The J gene is TRBJ2-7, the V gene TRBV20-1, with 8 positions matching TRBD1. This CDR3 is built from 10 residues. V lost 5 bases, J lost 9 bases, and 3 bases stayed unmatched. Germline CDR1 DFQATT, CDR2 SNEGSKA (reference sequence). The CDR3: CSAEQGGQYF. The CDR3 nucleotides are TGCAGTGCTGAACAGGGGGGGCAGTACTTC.

This clone is a singleton in its sample. Other DNA sequences in this sample translate to the same CDR3. The V gene is TRBV5-1, the J gene TRBJ2-1, with 7 bases identical to TRBD2. After removal of 2 bases from V and 3 bases from J, the junction contained 5 bases not matched to a gene. Germline values: CDR1 SGHRS, CDR2 YFSETQ. The CDR3 is 15 amino acids. The CDR3 region is CASSLLGGSYNEQFF. The CDR3 DNA reads TGCGCCAGCAGCTTACTCGGCGGGAGCTACAATGAGCAGTTCTTC.

This chain joins TRBV4-1 and TRBJ2-1; D perhaps matches TRBD2 (6 bases). The germline V and J ends were trimmed by 3 bases and 1 base, with 13 bases remaining between them. Per the germline V gene, CDR1 is MGHRA and CDR2 is YSYEKL. The CDR3 is 16 residues long. In nucleotides, the CDR3 is TGCGCCAGCAGCCAGAGGAGGACTAATTCCTACAATGAGCAGTTCTTC. This gives the protein CASSQRRTNSYNEQFF.

The gene calls are TRBV2 and TRBJ2-6; the D gene is possibly TRBD2 (5 bases). The germline V and J ends were trimmed by 6 bases and 3 bases, with 9 bases remaining between them. Germline assignment: CDR1 SNHLY and CDR2 FYNNEI. The CDR3 has 14 residues. The DNA of the CDR3 is TGTGCCAGCAGCTTGGACTTTGGGGCCAACGTCCTGACTTTC. Translated, it gives CASSLDFGANVLTF.

The rearrangement joins TRBV6-6 to TRBJ2-1; TRBD1 or TRBD2 may be the D gene (5 bases each). The CDR3 contains 15 residues. With 7 bases removed from V and 8 bases from J, the gap between germline ends came to 21 bases. The germline CDR1 and CDR2 sequences are MNHNY and SVGAGI (reference sequence). CDR3 amino acids: CASILRDGGVDEQFF. CDR3 DNA sequence: TGTGCCAGCATCTTACGGGACGGTGGTGTAGATGAGCAGTTCTTC.

J is TRBJ2-1 and V is TRBV4-1; 12 nucleotides align to TRBD2. J was trimmed by 5 bases and V by 4 bases; bases with no gene match: 3. CDR3 length: 15 residues. The V gene's germline CDR1 is MGHRA and CDR2 YSYEKL. In DNA, the CDR3 is TGCGCCAGCAGCCTACTAGCGGGGGGAAACAATGAGCAGTTCTTC. Its translation is CASSLLAGGNNEQFF.

The J gene is TRBJ2-7, the V gene TRBV29-1, with a tentative D call TRBD1 (5 bases). The CDR3 is 15 amino acids. V gave up 4 bases and J gave up 0 bases, with 16 bases separating them. Germline V gives CDR1 SQVTM, CDR2 ANQGSEA. CDR3 DNA sequence: TGCAGCGTTGTCACCTTTGGACAACTCTCCTACGAGCAGTACTTC. It translates to CSVVTFGQLSYEQYF.

This clone showed up just once. The J gene is TRBJ2-3, the V gene TRBV5-4, with 12 bases identical to TRBD2. Germline trimming cut 4 bases from V and 5 bases from J; bases unmatched to any gene: 5. The CDR3 is 15 residues long. Germline V lookup: CDR1 SGHNT, CDR2 YYREEE (reference sequence). The CDR3 region is CASSPPTSGGDTQYF. The CDR3 nucleotides are TGTGCCAGCAGCCCACCGACTAGCGGGGGAGATACGCAGTATTTT. Using reference TRBV5-4 and TRBJ2-3 for the parts outside the CDR3, the full variable domain is ETGVTQSPTHLIKTRGQQVTLRCSSQSGHNTVSWYQQALGQGPQFIFQYYREEENGRGNFPPRFSGLQFPNYSSELNVNALELDDSALYLCASSPPTSGGDTQYFGPGTRLTVL.

The chain joins TRBV10-3 to TRBJ2-5; TRBD1 might be the D (5 bases). The CDR3 has 13 residues. Trimming shortened V by 7 bases and J by 5 bases, and 14 bases separated the two germline ends. In germline, CDR1 is ENHRY, CDR2 SYGVKD. The DNA for the CDR3 is TGTGCCATCACCTCAGGGCCAATGGAGACCCAGTACTTC. It encodes CAITSGPMETQYF.

With respect to this clone: An end of the junction differs from the germline gene, which may be a read error. This sequence joins TRBV7-7 and TRBJ2-7; the D is unclear. CDR1 SSHAT and CDR2 FNYEAQ come from the germline V gene (reference sequence). This CDR3 comprises 14 residues. In DNA, the CDR3 is TGTGCTAGCAGCCGGGCATTCGGCTCCTACGAGCAGTACTTC. It specifies CASSRAFGSYEQYF.

The genes are TRBV7-9 and TRBJ1-6; D uncertain. The CDR3 runs 16 residues. CDR1 and CDR2 from the germline V gene are SEHNR and FQNEAQ (reference sequence). Trimming took 1 base from V and 3 from J, leaving 10 bases between them. CDR3 loop: CASSLVKGFYNSPLHF. CDR3 nucleotides: TGTGCCAGCAGCTTAGTAAAAGGGTTCTATAATTCACCCCTCCACTTT.

This chain uses TRBV28 with TRBJ2-7, with D unresolved. Germline V CDR1 and CDR2: MDHEN, SYDVKM. The CDR3 runs to 14 residues. With 6 bases removed from V and 5 bases from J, the gap between germline ends came to 17 bases. The CDR3 nucleotides read TGTGCCAGCAGCCCTCCTCGGCGCGTCGACGAGCAGTACTTC. Translated, it gives CASSPPRRVDEQYF.

The chain links TRBV4-3 to TRBJ2-4, with 10 bases lining up with TRBD1. J lost 9 bases, V lost 1 base, and 6 bases had no gene match. CDR3 length: 15 amino acids. Germline V gene lookup returns CDR1 LGHNA and CDR2 YSLEER. In nucleotides, the CDR3 is TGCGCCAGCAGCCAAGGGACAGGGGGAGGTTTCATTCAGTACTTC. This encodes CASSQGTGGGFIQYF.

The V gene is TRBV5-1, the J gene TRBJ2-3, with a tentative D call TRBD2 (6 bases). V lost 3 bases and J 6 bases, leaving 20 bases between the germline ends. CDR3 length: 16 amino acids. Germline V lookup: CDR1 SGHRS, CDR2 YFSETQ. The CDR3 region is CASSSAVSGRGDTQYF. CDR3 coding DNA: TGCGCCAGCAGCTCCGCGGTCAGCGGGCGAGGGGATACGCAGTATTTT.

This chain connects TRBV6-5 to TRBJ2-3; D gene ambiguous. CDR1 is MNHEY, CDR2 SVGAGI, per germline. The CDR3 contains 13 residues. The V end was cut by 6 bases, the J end by 6 bases, with 13 bases between. CDR3 DNA sequence: TGTGCCAGCAGCCCCCACCCAGCGGATACGCAGTATTTT. This codes for CASSPHPADTQYF.

The chain couples TRBV19 to TRBJ1-3; weak D call: TRBD1 (5 bases). Germline V gives CDR1 LNHDA, CDR2 SQIVND (reference sequence). This CDR3 comprises 16 residues. Deletions cut 4 bases from V and 4 bases from J, with 17 bases between. In nucleotides, the CDR3 is TGTGCCAGTAGTACATTACTGGGGGTTGCCGGAAACACCATATATTTT. It is translated as CASSTLLGVAGNTIYF. Full variable domain (rest looked up from reference TRBV19 and TRBJ1-3): DGGITQSPKYLFRKEGQNVTLSCEQNLNHDAMYWYRQDPGQGLRLIYYSQIVNDFQKGDIAEGYSVSREKKESFPLTVTSAQKNPTAFYLCASSTLLGVAGNTIYFGEGSWLTVV.

The chain uses TRBV4-1 and TRBJ2-7; D call uncertain. V was trimmed by 1 base and J by 0 bases, leaving 10 bases between them. Per germline, CDR1 MGHRA and CDR2 YSYEKL. The CDR3 consists of 15 residues. The CDR3 region is CASSQVSRSSYEQYF. The CDR3 nucleotides read TGCGCCAGCAGCCAAGTTAGTCGCAGCTCCTACGAGCAGTACTTC.

The rearrangement uses TRBV5-1 and TRBJ2-7; D unresolved. This CDR3 region has 14 residues. CDR1 is SGHRS and CDR2 is YFSETQ in the germline V gene. The V and J ends lost 4 bases and 6 bases respectively, with 17 bases between them. The CDR3 region has the DNA TGCGCCAGCAGCCCCCAGGACGGCTATCCCGAGCAGTACTTC. Protein sequence: CASSPQDGYPEQYF.

This rearrangement joins TRBV30 to TRBJ2-3; no reliable D call. V lost 4 bases, J lost 6 bases, and 11 bases lay in between. Germline V gene data show CDR1 as GTSNPN and CDR2 as SVGIG (reference sequence). The CDR3 has 12 amino acids. The CDR3 loop reads CAWNLVRDTQYF. The CDR3 DNA is TGTGCCTGGAACCTGGTTCGGGATACGCAGTATTTT.

This rearrangement joins TRBV2 to TRBJ2-1; D gene uncertain. Germline CDR1 is SNHLY and CDR2 is FYNNEI. This CDR3 has 16 amino acids. Trimming removed 5 bases from V and 4 bases from J, with 18 bases in between. This CDR3 reads CASSRTPPVVYNEQFF. The DNA for the CDR3 is TGTGCCAGCAGTCGTACTCCACCCGTCGTGTACAATGAGCAGTTCTTC.

V usage is TRBV12-5 and J usage is TRBJ1-2, with 10 positions matching TRBD1. The germline V gene has CDR1 LGHNT and CDR2 FRNRAP. Germline trimming cut 2 bases from V and 4 bases from J; bases unmatched to any gene: 7. The CDR3 length is 16 residues. CDR3 DNA sequence: TGTGCTAGTGGTTTGCGGGACAGGGGACGCGGCTATGGCTACACCTTC. It specifies CASGLRDRGRGYGYTF.

The J gene is TRBJ2-7, the V gene TRBV5-4, with 8 nucleotides matching TRBD2. CDR1 is SGHNT and CDR2 is YYREEE in the germline V gene (reference sequence). The CDR3 runs to 16 residues. Trimming at V came to 2 bases and at J to 0 bases, leaving 7 bases not matched to a gene. The CDR3 bases are TGTGCCAGCAGCTTTTCTGCGGGAGGCAGCTCCTACGAGCAGTACTTC. This translates into CASSFSAGGSSYEQYF.

The chain couples TRBV5-1 to TRBJ1-1; possible D gene TRBD1, 6 bases. Germline CDR1 is SGHRS and CDR2 is YFSETQ. CDR3 length: 15 amino acids. Trimming shortened V by 4 bases and J by 0 bases, and 13 bases separated the two germline ends. CDR3 DNA: TGCGCCAGCAGCCCCTTAGAGGGGGTGAACACTGAAGCTTTCTTT. Translated: CASSPLEGVNTEAFF.

This clone was seen more than once but under ten times. The J gene is TRBJ2-1, the V gene TRBV7-2; 14 bases are shared with TRBD2. Trimming cost V 4 bases and J 8 bases; bases outside gene matches: 1. This CDR3 comprises 14 residues. Germline CDR1 is SGHTA and CDR2 is FQGNSA. The CDR3, as DNA: TGTGCCAGCAGCTCGGGACTAGCGGGAGATGAGCAGTTCTTC. Protein product: CASSSGLAGDEQFF.

The chain joins TRBV6-5 to TRBJ1-5, with D perhaps TRBD1 (5 bases). V shed 2 bases and J shed 2 bases, with 13 bases lying between them. The CDR3 spans 16 residues. CDR1 MNHEY and CDR2 SVGAGI come from the germline V gene. CDR3 bases: TGTGCCAGCAGTTACCTGGGGCAGGGAGGCAATCAGCCCCAGCATTTT. Amino acid sequence: CASSYLGQGGNQPQHF.

This sequence joins TRBV7-9 and TRBJ2-1, with 14 bases lining up with TRBD2. The CDR3 is 16 residues long. The V segment lost 5 bases and the J segment 6 bases; nucleotides outside the gene matches: 6. Germline CDR1 SEHNR, CDR2 FQNEAQ (reference sequence). Written as DNA, the CDR3 is TGTGCCAGCAGCCCGTCGGGACTAGCGGGAGTCAATGAGCAGTTCTTC. As protein: CASSPSGLAGVNEQFF.

The chain links TRBV19 to TRBJ2-5, with 9 bases matching TRBD1. Trimming cost V 7 bases and J 10 bases; bases outside gene matches: 10. Looked up from germline, CDR1 is LNHDA and CDR2 is SQIVND (reference sequence). The CDR3 totals 13 residues. The CDR3 region has the DNA TGTGCCAGTATCGGGACAGGGCGATCGATCCAGTACTTC. This translates into CASIGTGRSIQYF. Supplemented by reference TRBV19 and TRBJ2-5, the full variable domain reads DGGITQSPKYLFRKEGQNVTLSCEQNLNHDAMYWYRQDPGQGLRLIYYSQIVNDFQKGDIAEGYSVSREKKESFPLTVTSAQKNPTAFYLCASIGTGRSIQYFGPGTRLLVL.

In this sample, this clone turned up once. The same CDR3 arises from other DNA sequences in this sample as well. The V and J genes are TRBV12-5 and TRBJ1-5; D is ambiguous. This CDR3 has 13 amino acids. V was shortened by 1 base and J by 1 base, with 2 bases between the two germline ends. Germline V CDR1 and CDR2: LGHNT, FRNRAP. In DNA, the CDR3 is TGTGCTAGTGGTTTGGAGAGCAATCAGCCCCAGCATTTT. Encoded protein: CASGLESNQPQHF.

This chain uses TRBV19 with TRBJ2-1; 11 bases are shared with TRBD2. The CDR3 consists of 14 residues. CDR1 and CDR2 from the germline V gene are LNHDA and SQIVND (reference sequence). Unmatched junction bases numbered 3, after V lost 5 bases and J lost 6 bases. The CDR3 coding sequence is TGTGCCAGTAGTGTAGGGACTAGCGGCAATGAGCAGTTCTTC. This translates into CASSVGTSGNEQFF.